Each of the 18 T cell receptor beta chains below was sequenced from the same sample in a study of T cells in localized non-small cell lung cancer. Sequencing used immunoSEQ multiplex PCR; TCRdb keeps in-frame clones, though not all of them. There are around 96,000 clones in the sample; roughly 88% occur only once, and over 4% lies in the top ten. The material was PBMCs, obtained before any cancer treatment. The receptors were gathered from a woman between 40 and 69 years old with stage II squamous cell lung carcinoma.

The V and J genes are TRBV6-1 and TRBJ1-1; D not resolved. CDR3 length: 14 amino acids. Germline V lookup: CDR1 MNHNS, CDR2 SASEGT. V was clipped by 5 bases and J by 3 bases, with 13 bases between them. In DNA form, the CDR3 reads TGTGCCAGCAGTAAAACTTTCGGGGACACTGAAGCTTTCTTT. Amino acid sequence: CASSKTFGDTEAFF.

CDR3 region: CASSQDITGGGTQHF. The CDR3 nucleotides read TGCGCCAGCAGCCAAGATATTACAGGGGGGGGAACCCAGCATTTT. The chain couples TRBV4-1 to TRBJ1-5; TRBD1 matches at 8 bases. The germline V gene encodes CDR1 MGHRA and CDR2 YSYEKL. This CDR3 is built from 15 residues. After removal of 0 bases from V and 11 bases from J, the junction contained 9 bases not matched to a gene.

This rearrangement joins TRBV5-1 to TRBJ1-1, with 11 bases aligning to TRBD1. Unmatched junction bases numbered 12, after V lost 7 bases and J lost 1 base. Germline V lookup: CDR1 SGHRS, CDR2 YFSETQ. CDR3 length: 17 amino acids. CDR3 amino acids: CASGGGQGAYGNTEAFF. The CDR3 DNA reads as TGCGCCAGCGGAGGAGGACAGGGGGCATACGGGAACACTGAAGCTTTCTTT. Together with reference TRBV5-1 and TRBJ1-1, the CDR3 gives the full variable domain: KAGVTQTPRYLIKTRGQQVTLSCSPISGHRSVSWYQQTPGQGLQFLFEYFSETQRNKGNFPGRFSGRQFSNSRSEMNVSTLELGDSALYLCASGGGQGAYGNTEAFFGQGTRLTVV.

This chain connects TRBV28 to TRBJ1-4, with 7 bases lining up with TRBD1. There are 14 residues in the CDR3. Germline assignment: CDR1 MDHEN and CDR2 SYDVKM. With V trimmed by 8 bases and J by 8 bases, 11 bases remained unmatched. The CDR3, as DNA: TGTGCCAGCGGACTAACAGGGGCCCGAGAAAAACTGTTTTTT. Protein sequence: CASGLTGAREKLFF.

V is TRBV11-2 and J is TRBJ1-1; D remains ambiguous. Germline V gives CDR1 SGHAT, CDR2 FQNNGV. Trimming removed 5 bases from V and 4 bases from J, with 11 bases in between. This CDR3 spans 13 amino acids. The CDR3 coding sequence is TGTGCCAGCAGCCGAGGCGGAGGCACTGAAGCTTTCTTT. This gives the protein CASSRGGGTEAFF.

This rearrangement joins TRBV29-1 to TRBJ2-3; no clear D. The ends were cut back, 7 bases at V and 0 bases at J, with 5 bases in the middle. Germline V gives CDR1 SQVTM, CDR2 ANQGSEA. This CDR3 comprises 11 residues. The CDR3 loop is CSAGSTDTQYF. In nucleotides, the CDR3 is TGCAGCGCAGGCAGCACAGATACGCAGTATTTT.

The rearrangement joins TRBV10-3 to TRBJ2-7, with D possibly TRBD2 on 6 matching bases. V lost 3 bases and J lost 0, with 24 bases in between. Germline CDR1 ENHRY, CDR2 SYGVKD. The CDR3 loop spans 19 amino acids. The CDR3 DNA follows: TGTGCCATCAGTGACCCCGTCCAGGGCGGGGTTAAAGGCTCCTACGAGCAGTACTTC. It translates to CAISDPVQGGVKGSYEQYF.

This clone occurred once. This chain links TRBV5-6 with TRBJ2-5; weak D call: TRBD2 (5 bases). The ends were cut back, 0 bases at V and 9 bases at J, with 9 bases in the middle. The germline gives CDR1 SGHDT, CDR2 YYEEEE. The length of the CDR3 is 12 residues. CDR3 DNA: TGTGCCAGCAGCTTGGCCACGGGGTCCCAGTACTTC. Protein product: CASSLATGSQYF.

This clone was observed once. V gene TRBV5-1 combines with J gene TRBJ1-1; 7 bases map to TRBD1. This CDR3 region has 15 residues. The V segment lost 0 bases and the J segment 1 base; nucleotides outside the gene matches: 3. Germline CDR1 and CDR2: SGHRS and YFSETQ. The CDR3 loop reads CASSLDRGWNTEAFF. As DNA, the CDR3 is TGCGCCAGCAGCTTGGACAGGGGTTGGAACACTGAAGCTTTCTTT.

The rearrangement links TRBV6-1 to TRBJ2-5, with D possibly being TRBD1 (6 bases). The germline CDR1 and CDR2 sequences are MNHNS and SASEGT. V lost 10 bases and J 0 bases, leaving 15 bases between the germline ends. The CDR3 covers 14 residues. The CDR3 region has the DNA TGTGCCACCAAGGCTACAGGGTACCAAGAGACCCAGTACTTC. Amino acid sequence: CATKATGYQETQYF.

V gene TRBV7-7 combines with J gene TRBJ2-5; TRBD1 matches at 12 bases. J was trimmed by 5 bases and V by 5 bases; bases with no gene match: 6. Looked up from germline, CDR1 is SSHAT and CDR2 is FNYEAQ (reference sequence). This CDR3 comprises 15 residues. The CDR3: CASSQGTGGRETQYF. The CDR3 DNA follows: TGTGCCAGCAGCCAAGGGACAGGGGGCAGGGAGACCCAGTACTTC. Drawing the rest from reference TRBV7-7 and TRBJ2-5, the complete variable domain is GAGVSQSPRYKVTKRGQDVTLRCDPISSHATLYWYQQALGQGPEFLTYFNYEAQPDKSGLPSDRFSAERPEGSISTLTIQRTEQRDSAMYRCASSQGTGGRETQYFGPGTRLLVL.

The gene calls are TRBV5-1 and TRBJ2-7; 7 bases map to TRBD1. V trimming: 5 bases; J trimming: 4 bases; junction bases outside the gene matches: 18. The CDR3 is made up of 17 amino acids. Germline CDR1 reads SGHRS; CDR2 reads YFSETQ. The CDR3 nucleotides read TGCGCCAGCAGGCCTACAGACGGACAGGCCGTCGATTACGAGCAGTACTTC. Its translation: CASRPTDGQAVDYEQYF.

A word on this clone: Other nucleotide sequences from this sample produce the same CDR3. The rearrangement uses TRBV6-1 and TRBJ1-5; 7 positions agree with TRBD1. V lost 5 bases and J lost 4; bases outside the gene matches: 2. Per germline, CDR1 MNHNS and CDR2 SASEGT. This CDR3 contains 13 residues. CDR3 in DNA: TGTGCCAGCAGTACGACAGGGAATCAGCCCCAGCATTTT. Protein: CASSTTGNQPQHF.

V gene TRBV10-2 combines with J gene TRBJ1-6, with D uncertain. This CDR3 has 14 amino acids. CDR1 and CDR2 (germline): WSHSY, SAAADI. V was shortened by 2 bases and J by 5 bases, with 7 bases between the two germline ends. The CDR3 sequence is CASSELRDNSPLHF. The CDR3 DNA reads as TGCGCCAGCAGTGAGCTCCGGGATAATTCACCCCTCCACTTT.

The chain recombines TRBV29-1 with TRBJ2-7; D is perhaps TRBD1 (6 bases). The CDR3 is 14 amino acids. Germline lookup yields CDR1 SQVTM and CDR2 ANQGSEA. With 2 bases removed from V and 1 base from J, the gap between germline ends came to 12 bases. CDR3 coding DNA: TGCAGCGTTGAAAGGGCCAGGGGTTCCTACGAGCAGTACTTC. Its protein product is CSVERARGSYEQYF.

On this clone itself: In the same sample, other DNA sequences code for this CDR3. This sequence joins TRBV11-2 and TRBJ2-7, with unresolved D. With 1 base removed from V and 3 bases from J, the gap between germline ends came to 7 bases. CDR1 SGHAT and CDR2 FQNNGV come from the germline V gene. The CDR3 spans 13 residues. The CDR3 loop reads CASSLGADYEQYF. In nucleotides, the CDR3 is TGTGCCAGCAGCTTAGGGGCAGACTACGAGCAGTACTTC.

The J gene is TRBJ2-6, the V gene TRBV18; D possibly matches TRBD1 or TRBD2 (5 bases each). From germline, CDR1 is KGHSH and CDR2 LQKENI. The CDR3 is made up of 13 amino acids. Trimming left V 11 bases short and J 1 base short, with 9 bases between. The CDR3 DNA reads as TGTGCCCAGAGGGGTTCTGGGGCCAACGTCCTGACTTTC. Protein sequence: CAQRGSGANVLTF.

The CDR3 DNA reads TGCGCCAGCAGGCAAACAGGGGGAAGCTCTGGGGCCAACGTCCTGACTTTC. Its protein product is CASRQTGGSSGANVLTF. The chain couples TRBV5-1 to TRBJ2-6; 8 bases fit TRBD1. The CDR3 spans 17 residues. CDR1 SGHRS and CDR2 YFSETQ come from the germline V gene. V lost 5 bases, J lost 0 bases, and 7 bases stayed unmatched.